The clone carrying this T cell receptor beta chain was counted a few times. The V gene end was trimmed by 3 bases and the J gene end by 0 bases; junction bases not matched to a gene: 1. CDR1 SGHAT and CDR2 FQNNGV come from the germline V gene. The CDR3 is made up of 15 amino acids. This entry is derived from a study of blood T cell repertoires in COVID-19. Overall study: Material from acute and convalescent COVID-19 was sourced from the United States, Italy and Spain. PBMCs, B-cell-depleted T cells, or T cells were the source of the cDNA or gDNA that made up the material.

The authors' processing: For nucleated cells, counts were estimated from reference gene primer amplification. Clones were read by immunoSEQ multiplex PCR, and TCRdb kept only the in-frame ones, dropping some. Clonal size and the V and J genes are those of that table, whereas D and trimming came from the DNA. The table shows 250,000 or so clones, with about 90% occurring only once. The sequenced sample was peripheral blood. This clonotype originated in a woman in her sixties or seventies with acute or convalescent COVID-19. The J gene is TRBJ2-5, the V gene TRBV11-2; TRBD2 aligns across 10 bases. The chain's CDR3 is CASSFGLADQETQYF. DNA for the CDR3: TGTGCCAGCAGCTTCGGACTAGCGGACCAAGAGACCCAGTACTTC.